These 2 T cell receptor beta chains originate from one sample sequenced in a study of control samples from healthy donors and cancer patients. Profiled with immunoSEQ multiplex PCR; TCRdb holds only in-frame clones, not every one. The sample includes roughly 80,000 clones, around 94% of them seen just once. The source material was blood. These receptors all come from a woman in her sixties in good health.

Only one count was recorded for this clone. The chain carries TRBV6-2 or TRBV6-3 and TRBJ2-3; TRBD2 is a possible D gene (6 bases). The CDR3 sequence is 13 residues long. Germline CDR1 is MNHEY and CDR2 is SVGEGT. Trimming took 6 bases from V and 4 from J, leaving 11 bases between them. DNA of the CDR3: TGTGCCAGCAGCGGGACTTACTCAGATACGCAGTATTTT. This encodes CASSGTYSDTQYF.

CDR3 DNA sequence: TGTGCCAGCTCACCAGACAGATCTAACTATGGCTACACCTTC. Translated, it gives CASSPDRSNYGYTF. The V and J genes are TRBV18 and TRBJ1-2; D is perhaps TRBD1 (5 bases). Per germline, CDR1 KGHSH and CDR2 LQKENI. V lost 2 bases to trimming and J lost 0 bases, with 7 bases between them. The CDR3 runs 14 residues.